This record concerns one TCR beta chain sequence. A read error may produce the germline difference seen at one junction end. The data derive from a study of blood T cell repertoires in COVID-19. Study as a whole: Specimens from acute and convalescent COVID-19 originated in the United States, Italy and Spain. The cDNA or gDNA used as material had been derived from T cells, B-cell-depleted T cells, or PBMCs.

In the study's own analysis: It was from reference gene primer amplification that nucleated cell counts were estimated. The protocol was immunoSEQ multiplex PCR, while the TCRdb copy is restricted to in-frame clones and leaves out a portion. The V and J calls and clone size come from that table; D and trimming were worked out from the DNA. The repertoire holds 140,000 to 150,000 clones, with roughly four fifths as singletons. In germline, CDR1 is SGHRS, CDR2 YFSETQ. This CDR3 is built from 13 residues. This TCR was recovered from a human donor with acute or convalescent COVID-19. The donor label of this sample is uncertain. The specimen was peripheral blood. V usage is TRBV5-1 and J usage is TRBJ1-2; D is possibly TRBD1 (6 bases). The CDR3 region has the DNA TGCGCCAACAGCCCAAAGCCAGGGGAGGGCTACACCTTC. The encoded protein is CANSPKPGEGYTF.